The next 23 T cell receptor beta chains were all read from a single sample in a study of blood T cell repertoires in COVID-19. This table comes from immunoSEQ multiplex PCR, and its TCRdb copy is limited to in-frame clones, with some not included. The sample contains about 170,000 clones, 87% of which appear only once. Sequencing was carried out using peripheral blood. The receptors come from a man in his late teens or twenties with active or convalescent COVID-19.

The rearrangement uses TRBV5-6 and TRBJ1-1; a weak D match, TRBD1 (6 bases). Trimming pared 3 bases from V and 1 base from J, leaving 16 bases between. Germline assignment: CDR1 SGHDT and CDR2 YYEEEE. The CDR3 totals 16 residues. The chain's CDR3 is CASSYARGLGNTEAFF. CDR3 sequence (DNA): TGTGCCAGCAGCTACGCCAGGGGTCTAGGGAACACTGAAGCTTTCTTT. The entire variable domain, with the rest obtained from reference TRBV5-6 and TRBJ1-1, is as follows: DAGVTQSPTHLIKTRGQQVTLRCSPKSGHDTVSWYQQALGQGPQFIFQYYEEEERQRGNFPDRFSGHQFPNYSSELNVNALLLGDSALYLCASSYARGLGNTEAFFGQGTRLTVV.

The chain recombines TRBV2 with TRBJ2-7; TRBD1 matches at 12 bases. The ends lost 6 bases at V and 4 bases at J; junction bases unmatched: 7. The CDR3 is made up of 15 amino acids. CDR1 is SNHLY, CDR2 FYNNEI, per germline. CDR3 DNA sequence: TGTGCCAGCAGCGCGGGGACAGGGGGCGGATACGAGCAGTACTTC. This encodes CASSAGTGGGYEQYF.

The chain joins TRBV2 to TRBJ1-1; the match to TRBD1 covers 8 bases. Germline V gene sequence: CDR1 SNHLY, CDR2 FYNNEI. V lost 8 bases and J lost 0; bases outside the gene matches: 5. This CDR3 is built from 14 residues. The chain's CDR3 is CASLDRALNTEAFF. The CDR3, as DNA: TGTGCCAGCTTGGACAGGGCCTTGAACACTGAAGCTTTCTTT.

CDR3 in amino acids: CASSMAGPYNEQFF. In DNA form, the CDR3 reads TGTGCCAGTAGTATGGCGGGACCCTACAATGAGCAGTTCTTC. The genes are TRBV19 and TRBJ2-1; maybe TRBD2 (6 bases). Germline V gene sequence: CDR1 LNHDA, CDR2 SQIVND (reference sequence). The CDR3 covers 14 residues. Trimming removed 3 bases from V and 2 bases from J, with 8 bases in between.

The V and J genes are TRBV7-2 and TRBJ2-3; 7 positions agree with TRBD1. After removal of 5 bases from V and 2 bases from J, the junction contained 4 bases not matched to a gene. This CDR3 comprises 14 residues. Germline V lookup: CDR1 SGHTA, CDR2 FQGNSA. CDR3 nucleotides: TGTGCCAGCAGCCGGGACAGCCACACAGATACGCAGTATTTT. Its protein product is CASSRDSHTDTQYF.

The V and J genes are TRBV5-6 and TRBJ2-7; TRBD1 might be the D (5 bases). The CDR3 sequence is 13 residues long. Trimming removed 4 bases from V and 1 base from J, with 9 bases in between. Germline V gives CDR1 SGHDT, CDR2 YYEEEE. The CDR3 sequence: CASSRQPSYEQYV. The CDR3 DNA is TGTGCCAGCAGCCGACAGCCTTCCTACGAGCAGTACGTC.

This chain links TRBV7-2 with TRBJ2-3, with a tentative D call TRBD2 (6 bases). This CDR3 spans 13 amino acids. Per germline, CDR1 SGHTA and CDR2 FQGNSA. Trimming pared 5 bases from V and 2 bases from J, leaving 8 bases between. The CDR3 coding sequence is TGTGCCAGCAGCCGGGAGTACACAGATACGCAGTATTTT. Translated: CASSREYTDTQYF.

Here the CDR3 DNA reads TGTGCCAGTAGCCCCCCCCAGTCGTGGAACACTGAAGCTTTCTTT. The encoded protein is CASSPPQSWNTEAFF. V usage is TRBV19 and J usage is TRBJ1-1; no firm D call. Trimming removed 6 bases from V and 1 base from J, with 15 bases in between. The CDR3 sequence is 15 residues long. From germline, CDR1 is LNHDA and CDR2 SQIVND (reference sequence).

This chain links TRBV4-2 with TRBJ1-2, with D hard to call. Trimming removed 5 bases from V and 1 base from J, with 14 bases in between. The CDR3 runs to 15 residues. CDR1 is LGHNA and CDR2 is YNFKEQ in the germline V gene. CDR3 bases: TGTGCCAGCAGCACGACGGAGACTGTTAACTATGGCTACACCTTC. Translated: CASSTTETVNYGYTF.

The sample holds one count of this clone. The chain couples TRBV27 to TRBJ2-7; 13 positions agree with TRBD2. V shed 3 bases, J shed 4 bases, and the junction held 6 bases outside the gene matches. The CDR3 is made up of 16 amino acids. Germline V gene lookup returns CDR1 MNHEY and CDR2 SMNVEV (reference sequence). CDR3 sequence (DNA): TGTGCCAGCAGTTTCTCCGGACTAGCGGGAGTTTACGAGCAGTACTTC. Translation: CASSFSGLAGVYEQYF.

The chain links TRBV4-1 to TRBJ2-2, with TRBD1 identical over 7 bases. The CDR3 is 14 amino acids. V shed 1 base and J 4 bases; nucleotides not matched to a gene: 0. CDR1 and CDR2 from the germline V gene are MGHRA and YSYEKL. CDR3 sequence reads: CASSQGQGTGELFF. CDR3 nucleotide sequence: TGCGCCAGCAGCCAAGGACAGGGCACCGGGGAGCTGTTTTTT.

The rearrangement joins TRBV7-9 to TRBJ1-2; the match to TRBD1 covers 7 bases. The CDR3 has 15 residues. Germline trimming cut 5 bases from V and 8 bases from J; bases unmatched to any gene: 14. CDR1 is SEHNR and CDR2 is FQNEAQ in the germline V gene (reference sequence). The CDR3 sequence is CASSVDRAQSLGYTF. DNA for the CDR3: TGTGCCAGCAGCGTCGACAGGGCACAATCGTTGGGCTACACCTTC.

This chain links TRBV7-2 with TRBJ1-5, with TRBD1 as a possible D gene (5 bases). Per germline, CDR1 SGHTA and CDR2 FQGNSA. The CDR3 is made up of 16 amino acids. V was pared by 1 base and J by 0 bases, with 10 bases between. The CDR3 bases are TGTGCCAGCAGCTTAGTGGCAGGGAATAGCAATCAGCCCCAGCATTTT. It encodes CASSLVAGNSNQPQHF.

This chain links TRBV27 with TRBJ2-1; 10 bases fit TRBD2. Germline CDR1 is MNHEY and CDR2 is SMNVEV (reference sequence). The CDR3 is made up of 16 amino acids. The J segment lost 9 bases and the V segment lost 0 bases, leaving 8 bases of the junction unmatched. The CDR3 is CASSLSGSGRAAEQFF. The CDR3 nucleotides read TGTGCCAGCAGTTTATCTGGGAGCGGGAGGGCCGCTGAGCAGTTCTTC.

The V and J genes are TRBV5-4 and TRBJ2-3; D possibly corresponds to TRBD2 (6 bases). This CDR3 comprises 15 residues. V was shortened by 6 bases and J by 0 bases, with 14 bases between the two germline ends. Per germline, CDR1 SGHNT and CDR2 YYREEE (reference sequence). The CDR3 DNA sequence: TGTGCCAGCAAAGTCGGAGCGGGCAGCACAGATACGCAGTATTTT. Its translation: CASKVGAGSTDTQYF.

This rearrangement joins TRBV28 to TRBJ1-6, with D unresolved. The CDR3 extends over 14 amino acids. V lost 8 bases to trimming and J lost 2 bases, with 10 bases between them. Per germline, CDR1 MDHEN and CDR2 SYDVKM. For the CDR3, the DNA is TGTGCCAGCCGACCGAGGGCCTATAATTCACCCCTCCACTTT. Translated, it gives CASRPRAYNSPLHF. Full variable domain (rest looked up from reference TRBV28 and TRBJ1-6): DVKVTQSSRYLVKRTGEKVFLECVQDMDHENMFWYRQDPGLGLRLIYFSYDVKMKEKGDIPEGYSVSREKKERFSLILESASTNQTSMYLCASRPRAYNSPLHFGNGTRLTVT.

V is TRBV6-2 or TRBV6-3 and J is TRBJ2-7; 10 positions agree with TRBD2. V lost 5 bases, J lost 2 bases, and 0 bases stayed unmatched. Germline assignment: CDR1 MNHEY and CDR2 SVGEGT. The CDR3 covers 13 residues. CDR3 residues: CASSLAGAYEQYV. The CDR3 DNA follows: TGTGCCAGCAGTCTAGCGGGGGCCTACGAGCAGTACGTC.

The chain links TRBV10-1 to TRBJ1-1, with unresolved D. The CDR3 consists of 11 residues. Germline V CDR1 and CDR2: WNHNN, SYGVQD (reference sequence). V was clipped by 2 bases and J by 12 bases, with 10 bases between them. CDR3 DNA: TGCGCCAGCAGTGAGGGGCTCGTATCTTTCTTT. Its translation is CASSEGLVSFF.

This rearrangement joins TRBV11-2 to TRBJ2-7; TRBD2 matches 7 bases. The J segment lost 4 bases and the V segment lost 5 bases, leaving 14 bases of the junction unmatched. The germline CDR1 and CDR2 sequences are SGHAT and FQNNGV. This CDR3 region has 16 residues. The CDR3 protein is CASSPASGITRYEQYF. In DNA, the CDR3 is TGTGCCAGCAGCCCCGCTAGCGGCATTACGCGGTACGAGCAGTACTTC. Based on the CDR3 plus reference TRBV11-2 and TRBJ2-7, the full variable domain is EAGVAQSPRYKIIEKRQSVAFWCNPISGHATLYWYQQILGQGPKLLIQFQNNGVVDDSQLPKDRFSAERLKGVDSTLKIQPAKLEDSAVYLCASSPASGITRYEQYFGPGTRLTVT.

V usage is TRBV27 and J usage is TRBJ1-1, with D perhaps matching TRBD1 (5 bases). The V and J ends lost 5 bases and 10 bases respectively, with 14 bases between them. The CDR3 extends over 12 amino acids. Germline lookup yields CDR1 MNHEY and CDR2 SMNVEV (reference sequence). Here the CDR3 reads CASSDPGMRAFF. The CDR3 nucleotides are TGTGCCAGCAGTGATCCAGGGATGCGAGCTTTCTTT.

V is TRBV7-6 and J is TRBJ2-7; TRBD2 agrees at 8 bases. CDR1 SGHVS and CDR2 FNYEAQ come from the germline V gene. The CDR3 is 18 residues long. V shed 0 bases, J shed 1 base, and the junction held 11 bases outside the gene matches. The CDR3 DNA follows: TGTGCCAGCAGCTTAGCTGGGGGACTAGGGAGTAGGTCCTACGAGCAGTACTTC. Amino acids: CASSLAGGLGSRSYEQYF.

The CDR3 DNA reads TGTGCCAGCAGCAAAGCACAGTCGCAGAACGCGAACACCGGGGAGCTGTTTTTT. Translating it yields CASSKAQSQNANTGELFF. The genes are TRBV21-1 and TRBJ2-2; the table's D call of TRBD1 was not tested on the DNA. TRBV21-1 is a documented pseudogene. The CDR3 runs 18 residues.

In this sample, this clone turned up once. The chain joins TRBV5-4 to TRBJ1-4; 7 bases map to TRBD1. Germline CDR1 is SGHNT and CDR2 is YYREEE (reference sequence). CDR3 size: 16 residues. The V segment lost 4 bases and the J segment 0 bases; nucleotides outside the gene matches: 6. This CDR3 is CASSGDRDPTNEKLFF. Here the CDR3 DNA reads TGTGCCAGCAGCGGTGACAGGGATCCAACTAATGAAAAACTGTTTTTT.